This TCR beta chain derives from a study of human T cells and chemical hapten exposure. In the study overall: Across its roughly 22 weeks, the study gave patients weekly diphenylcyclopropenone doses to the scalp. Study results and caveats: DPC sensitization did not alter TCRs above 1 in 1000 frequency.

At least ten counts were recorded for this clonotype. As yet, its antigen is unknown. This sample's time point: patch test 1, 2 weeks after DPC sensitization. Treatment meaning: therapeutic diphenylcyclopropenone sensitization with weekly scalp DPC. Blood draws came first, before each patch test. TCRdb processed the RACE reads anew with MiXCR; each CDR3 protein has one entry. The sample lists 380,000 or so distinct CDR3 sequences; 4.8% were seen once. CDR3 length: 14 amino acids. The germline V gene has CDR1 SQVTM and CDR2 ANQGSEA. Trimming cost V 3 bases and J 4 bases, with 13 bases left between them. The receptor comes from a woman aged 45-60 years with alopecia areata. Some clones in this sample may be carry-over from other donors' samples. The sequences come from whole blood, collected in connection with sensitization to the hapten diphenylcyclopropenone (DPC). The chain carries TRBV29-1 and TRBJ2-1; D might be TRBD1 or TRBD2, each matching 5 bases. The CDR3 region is CSVDQGDLYNEQFF. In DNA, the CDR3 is TGCAGCGTTGACCAGGGAGACCTTTACAATGAGCAGTTCTTC.